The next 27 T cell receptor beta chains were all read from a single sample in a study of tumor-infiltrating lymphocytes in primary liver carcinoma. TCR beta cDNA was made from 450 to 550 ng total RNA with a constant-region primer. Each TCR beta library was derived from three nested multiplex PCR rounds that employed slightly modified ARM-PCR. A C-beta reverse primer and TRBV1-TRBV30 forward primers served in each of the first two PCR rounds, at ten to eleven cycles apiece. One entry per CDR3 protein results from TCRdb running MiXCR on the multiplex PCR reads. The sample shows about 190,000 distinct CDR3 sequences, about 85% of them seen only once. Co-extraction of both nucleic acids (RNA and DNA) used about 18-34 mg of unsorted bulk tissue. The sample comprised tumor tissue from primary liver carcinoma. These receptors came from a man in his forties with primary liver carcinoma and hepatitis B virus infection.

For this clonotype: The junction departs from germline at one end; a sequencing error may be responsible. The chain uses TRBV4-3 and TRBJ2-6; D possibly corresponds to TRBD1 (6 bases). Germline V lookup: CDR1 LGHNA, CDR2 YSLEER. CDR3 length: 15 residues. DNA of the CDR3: TGCGCCAGCAGCCAGGGGACACCTGGGGCCAACGTCATGACGTTC. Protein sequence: CASSQGTPGANVMTF.

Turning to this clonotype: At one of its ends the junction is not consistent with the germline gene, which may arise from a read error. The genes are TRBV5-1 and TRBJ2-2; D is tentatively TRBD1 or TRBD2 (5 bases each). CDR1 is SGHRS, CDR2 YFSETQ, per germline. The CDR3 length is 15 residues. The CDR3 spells CASSDRVPNTRELSF. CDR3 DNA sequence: TGCGCCAGCAGCGACAGAGTCCCGAACACCAGGGAGCTGTCTTTT.

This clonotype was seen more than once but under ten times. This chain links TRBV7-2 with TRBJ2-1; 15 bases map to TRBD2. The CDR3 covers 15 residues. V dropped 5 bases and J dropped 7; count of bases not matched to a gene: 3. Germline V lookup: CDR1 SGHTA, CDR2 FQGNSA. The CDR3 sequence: CASSQGLAGGNEQFF. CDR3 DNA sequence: TGTGCCAGCAGCCAGGGACTAGCGGGAGGTAATGAGCAGTTCTTC.

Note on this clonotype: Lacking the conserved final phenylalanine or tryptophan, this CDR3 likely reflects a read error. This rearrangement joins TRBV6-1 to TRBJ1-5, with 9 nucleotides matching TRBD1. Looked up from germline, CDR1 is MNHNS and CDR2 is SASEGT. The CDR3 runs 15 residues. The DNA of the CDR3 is TGTGACAGCAGTAACGTGGACAGGGGAGGCCAGCCCCAGCATTTA. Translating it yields CDSSNVDRGGQPQHL.

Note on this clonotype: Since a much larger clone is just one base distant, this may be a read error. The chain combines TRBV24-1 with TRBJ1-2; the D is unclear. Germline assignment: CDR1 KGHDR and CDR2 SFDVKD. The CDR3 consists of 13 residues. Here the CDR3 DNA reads TGTGCCACCAGTGATTCCTCTAACTATGACTACACCTTC. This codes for CATSDSSNYDYTF.

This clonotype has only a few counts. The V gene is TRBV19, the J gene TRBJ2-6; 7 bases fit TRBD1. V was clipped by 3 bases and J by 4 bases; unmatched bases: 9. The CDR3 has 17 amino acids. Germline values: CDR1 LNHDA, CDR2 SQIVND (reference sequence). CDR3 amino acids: CASSIKGAVSGANVLTF. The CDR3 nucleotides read TGTGCCAGTAGTATTAAGGGGGCAGTGTCCGGGGCCAACGTCCTGACTTTC.

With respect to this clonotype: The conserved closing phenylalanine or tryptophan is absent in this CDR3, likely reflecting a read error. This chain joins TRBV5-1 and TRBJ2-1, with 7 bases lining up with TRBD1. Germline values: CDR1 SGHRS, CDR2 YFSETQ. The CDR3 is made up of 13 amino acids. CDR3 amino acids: CDSNLTGVNEQFL. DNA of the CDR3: TGCGACAGCAATTTAACAGGGGTCAATGAGCAGTTCCTC.

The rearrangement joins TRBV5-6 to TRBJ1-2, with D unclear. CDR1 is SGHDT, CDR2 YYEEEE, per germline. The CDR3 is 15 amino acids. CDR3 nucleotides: TGTACAAGCAGCTTGGGCCTCTTGGGAGACTATGGCTACACCTTC. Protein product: CTSSLGLLGDYGYTF.

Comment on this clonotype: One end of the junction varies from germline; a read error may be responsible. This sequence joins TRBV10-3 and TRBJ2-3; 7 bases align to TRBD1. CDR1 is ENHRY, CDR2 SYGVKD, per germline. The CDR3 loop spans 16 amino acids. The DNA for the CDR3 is TGTGCCAACAGTGAGTCCTGGACAGGAGGCTCAGATACGCGGTATTTT. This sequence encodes CANSESWTGGSDTRYF.

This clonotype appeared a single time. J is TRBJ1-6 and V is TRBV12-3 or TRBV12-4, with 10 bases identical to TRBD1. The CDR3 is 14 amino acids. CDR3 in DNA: TGTGTTAGCAACTCCGGGACAGGGGATTCACCCCTCCACTTT. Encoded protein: CVSNSGTGDSPLHF.

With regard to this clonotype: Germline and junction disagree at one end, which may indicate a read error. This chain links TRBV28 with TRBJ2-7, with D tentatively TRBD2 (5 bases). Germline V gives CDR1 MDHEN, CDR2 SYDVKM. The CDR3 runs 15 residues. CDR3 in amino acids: CASSLSERGRHEQYF. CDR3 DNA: TGTGCCAGTAGTTTATCGGAGAGAGGGCGACACGAGCAGTACTTC.

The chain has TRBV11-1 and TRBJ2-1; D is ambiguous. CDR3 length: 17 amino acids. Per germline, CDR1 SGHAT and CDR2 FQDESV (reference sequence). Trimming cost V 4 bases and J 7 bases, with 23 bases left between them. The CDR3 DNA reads TGTGCCAGCAGCTCGATGGGGATGAGCAGGTTGTTTAATGAGCAGTTCTTC. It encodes CASSSMGMSRLFNEQFF.

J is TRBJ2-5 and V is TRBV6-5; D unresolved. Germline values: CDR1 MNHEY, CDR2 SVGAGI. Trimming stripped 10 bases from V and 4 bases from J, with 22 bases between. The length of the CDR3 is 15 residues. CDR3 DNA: TGTGCCAAACCCGCGAAACATCCGCTCCGAGAGACCCAGTACTTC. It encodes CAKPAKHPLRETQYF.

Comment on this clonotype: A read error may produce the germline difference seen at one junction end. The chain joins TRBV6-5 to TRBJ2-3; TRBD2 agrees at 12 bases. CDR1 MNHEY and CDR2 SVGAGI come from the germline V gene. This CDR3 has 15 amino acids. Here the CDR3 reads CVSNPGLAGTDILYF. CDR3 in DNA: TGTGTCAGCAACCCAGGACTAGCGGGAACAGATATACTGTATTTT.

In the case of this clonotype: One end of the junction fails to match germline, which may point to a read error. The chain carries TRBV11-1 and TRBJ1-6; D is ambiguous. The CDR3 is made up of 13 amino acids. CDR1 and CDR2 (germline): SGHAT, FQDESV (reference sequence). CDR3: CAGSLTLVSPLHF. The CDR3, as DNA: TGTGCCGGCAGCCTGACACTGGTTTCACCACTCCACTTT.

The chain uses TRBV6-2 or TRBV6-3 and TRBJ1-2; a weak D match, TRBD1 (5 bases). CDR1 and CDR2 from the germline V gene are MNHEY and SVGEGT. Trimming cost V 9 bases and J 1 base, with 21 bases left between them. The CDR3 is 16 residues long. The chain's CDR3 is CASRGSEQDVNYGYTF. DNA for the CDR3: TGTGCCAGTAGGGGAAGTGAACAGGACGTTAACTATGGCTACACCTTC.

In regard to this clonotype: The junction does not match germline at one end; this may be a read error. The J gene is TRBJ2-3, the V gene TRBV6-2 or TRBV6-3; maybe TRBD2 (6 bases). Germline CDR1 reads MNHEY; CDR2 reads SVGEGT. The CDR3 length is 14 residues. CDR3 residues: CASISPRDSEAHYF. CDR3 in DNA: TGTGCCAGCATTTCGCCCCGGGACTCCGAAGCGCACTATTTT.

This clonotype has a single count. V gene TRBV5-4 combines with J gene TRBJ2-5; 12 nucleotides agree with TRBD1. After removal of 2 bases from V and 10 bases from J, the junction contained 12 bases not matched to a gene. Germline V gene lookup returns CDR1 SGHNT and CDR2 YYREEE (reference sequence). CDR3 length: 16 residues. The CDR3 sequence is CASSFPGQGATGIQYF. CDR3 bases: TGTGCCAGCAGCTTTCCGGGACAGGGGGCGACCGGGATCCAGTACTTC. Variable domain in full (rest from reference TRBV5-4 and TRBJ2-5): ETGVTQSPTHLIKTRGQQVTLRCSSQSGHNTVSWYQQALGQGPQFIFQYYREEENGRGNFPPRFSGLQFPNYSSELNVNALELDDSALYLCASSFPGQGATGIQYFGPGTRLLVL.

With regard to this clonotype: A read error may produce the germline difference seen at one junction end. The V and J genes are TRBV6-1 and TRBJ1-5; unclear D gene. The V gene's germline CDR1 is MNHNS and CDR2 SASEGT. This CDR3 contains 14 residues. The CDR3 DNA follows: TGTTCCAGCAGTGGAGACCATAGTAATCAGCCCCAGCATTTT. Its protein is CSSSGDHSNQPQHF.

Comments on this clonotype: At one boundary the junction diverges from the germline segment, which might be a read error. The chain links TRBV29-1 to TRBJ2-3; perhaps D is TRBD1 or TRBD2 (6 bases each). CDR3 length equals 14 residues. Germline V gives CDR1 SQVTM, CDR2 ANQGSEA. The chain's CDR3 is CSVGANGRPDTQYF. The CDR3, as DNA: TGTAGCGTGGGGGCCAACGGGAGACCAGATACGCAGTATTTT.

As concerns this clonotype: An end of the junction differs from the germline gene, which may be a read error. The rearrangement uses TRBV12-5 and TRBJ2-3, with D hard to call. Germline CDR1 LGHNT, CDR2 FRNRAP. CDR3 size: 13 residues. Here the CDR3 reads CVSGSGSTDTQYF. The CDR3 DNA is TGTGTTAGTGGTTCGGGTTCCACAGATACGCAGTATTTT.

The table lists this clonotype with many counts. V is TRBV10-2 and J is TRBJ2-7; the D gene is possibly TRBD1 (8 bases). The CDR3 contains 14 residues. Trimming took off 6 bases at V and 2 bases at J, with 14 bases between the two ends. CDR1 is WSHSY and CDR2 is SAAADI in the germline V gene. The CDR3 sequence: CASSYRGGPYEQYF. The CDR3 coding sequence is TGCGCCAGCAGCTACAGGGGGGGTCCCTACGAGCAGTACTTC.

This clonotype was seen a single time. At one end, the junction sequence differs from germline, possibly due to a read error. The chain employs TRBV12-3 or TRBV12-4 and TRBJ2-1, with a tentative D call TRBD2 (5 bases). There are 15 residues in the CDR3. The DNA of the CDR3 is TGTGCCAGCAGTCATAGCGAGAGATACTACAATGTGCAGTTCTTC. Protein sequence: CASSHSERYYNVQFF.

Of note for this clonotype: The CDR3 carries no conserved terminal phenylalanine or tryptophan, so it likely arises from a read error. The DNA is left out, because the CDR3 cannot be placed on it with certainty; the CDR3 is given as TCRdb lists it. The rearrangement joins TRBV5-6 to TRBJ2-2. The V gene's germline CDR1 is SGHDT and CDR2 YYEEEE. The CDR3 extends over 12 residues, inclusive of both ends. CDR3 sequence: CASSWSSGELLY.

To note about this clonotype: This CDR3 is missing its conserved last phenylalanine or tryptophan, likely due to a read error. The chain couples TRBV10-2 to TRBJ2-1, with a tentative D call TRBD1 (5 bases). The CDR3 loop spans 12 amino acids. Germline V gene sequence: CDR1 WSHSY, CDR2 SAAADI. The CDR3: CASSRANKEQFI. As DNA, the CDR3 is TGCGCCAGCAGCAGGGCAAACAAAGAGCAGTTCATC.

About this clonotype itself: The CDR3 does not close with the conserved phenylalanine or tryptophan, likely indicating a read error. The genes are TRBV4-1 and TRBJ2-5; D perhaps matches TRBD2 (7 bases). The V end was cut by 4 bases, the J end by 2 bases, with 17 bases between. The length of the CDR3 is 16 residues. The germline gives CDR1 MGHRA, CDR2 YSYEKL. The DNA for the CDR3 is TGCGCCAGCAGCCTTGAGGGGGGGGTGCGTCAAGAGACCCAGTACTCC. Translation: CASSLEGGVRQETQYS.

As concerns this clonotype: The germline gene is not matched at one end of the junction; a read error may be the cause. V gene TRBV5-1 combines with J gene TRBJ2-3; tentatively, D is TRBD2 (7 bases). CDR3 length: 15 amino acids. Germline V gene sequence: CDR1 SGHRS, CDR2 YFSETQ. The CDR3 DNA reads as TGCGCCAACAGCGGGACATGGGAGGGCACAGATACGCAGTATTTT. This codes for CANSGTWEGTDTQYF. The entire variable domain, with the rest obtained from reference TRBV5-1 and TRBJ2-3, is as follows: KAGVTQTPRYLIKTRGQQVTLSCSPISGHRSVSWYQQTPGQGLQFLFEYFSETQRNKGNFPGRFSGRQFSNSRSEMNVSTLELGDSALYLCANSGTWEGTDTQYFGPGTRLTVL.